The sequence of this T cell receptor beta chain was determined in a study of blood T cell repertoires in COVID-19. Germline V gene lookup returns CDR1 SGHRS and CDR2 YFSETQ. The CDR3 is made up of 14 amino acids. V lost 2 bases, J lost 6 bases, and 4 bases stayed unmatched. The assay was immunoSEQ multiplex PCR, and TCRdb's table has in-frame clones only and misses some. The repertoire holds 100,000 to 150,000 clones, 85% to 90% seen once, with roughly 2.2% in the top ten. The chain joins TRBV5-1 to TRBJ1-5, with 8 positions matching TRBD1. The clonotype was recovered from a woman aged 45 to 65 with acute or convalescent COVID-19. The sequenced sample was peripheral blood. This CDR3 is CASSFTGGGQPQHF. Here the CDR3 DNA reads TGCGCCAGCAGCTTTACAGGGGGTGGTCAGCCCCAGCATTTT.